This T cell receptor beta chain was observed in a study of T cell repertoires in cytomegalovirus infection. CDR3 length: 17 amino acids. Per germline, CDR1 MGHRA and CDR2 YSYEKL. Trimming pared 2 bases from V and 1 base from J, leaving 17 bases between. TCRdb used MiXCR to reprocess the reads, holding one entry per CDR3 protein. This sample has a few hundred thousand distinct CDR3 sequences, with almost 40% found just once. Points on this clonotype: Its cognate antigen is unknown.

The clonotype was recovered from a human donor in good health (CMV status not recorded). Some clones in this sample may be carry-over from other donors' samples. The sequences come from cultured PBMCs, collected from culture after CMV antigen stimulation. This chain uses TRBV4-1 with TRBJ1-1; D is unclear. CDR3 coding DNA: TGCGCCAGCAGCCAACTCTGGGCCAGACAATCGAACACTGAAGCTTTCTTT. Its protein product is CASSQLWARQSNTEAFF.